This T cell receptor (beta chain) was retrieved from a study of blood T cell repertoires in COVID-19. Sequencing was performed with immunoSEQ multiplex PCR; in TCRdb, only in-frame clones are kept and a portion is missing. The data hold about 81,000 clones, with approximately 90% observed a single time. Germline V gene data show CDR1 as MDHEN and CDR2 as SYDVKM. This CDR3 region has 14 residues. Between the trimmed V and J ends, which lost 11 bases and 6 bases, there was a span of 20 bases. The receptor comes from a woman between 45 and 65 years old with acute COVID-19. Sequencing was performed on PBMCs or T cells enriched from blood (not recorded which). This chain connects TRBV28 to TRBJ1-5; no clear D gene. The CDR3 is CAGGKTTEVQPQHF. As DNA, the CDR3 is TGTGCCGGAGGGAAAACGACGGAGGTTCAGCCCCAGCATTTT.